Listed below are T cell receptor beta chains from one sample, sequenced in a study of beta chain features in type 1 diabetes. Only in-frame clones appear in the TCRdb table, and some are missing; sequencing was by immunoSEQ multiplex PCR. The data contain 970,000 or so clones, around a sixth of them singletons. The material sequenced was naive CD4+ T cells from blood. The receptors derive from a young woman in good health. CDR3s include the opening cysteine and the closing phenylalanine or tryptophan. A D gene is named only where the DNA matches it firmly. Some rows mark clone size as missing; the rest say once, few, many or name a class of expanded clone.

j_call	d_call	clone_size	v_call	cdr3_nt	cdr3_aa
TRBJ1-2	TRBD1	.	TRBV6-1	TGTGCCAGCAGAAGACAGGGATCGGTGTTGCATGGCTACACCTTC	CASRRQGSVLHGYTF
TRBJ2-1	.	few	TRBV6-1	TGTGCCAGCCGAGCGGATGGCTACAATGAGCAGTTCTTC	CASRADGYNEQFF
TRBJ2-7	TRBD1	.	TRBV28	TGTGCCAGCAGTTTGTTAGGACAGGGGGCGTATGAGCAGTACTTC	CASSLLGQGAYEQYF
TRBJ1-2	.	few	TRBV18	TGTGCCAGCTCACCAGATGCTGCAGTAGTAAATGGCTACACCTTC	CASSPDAAVVNGYTF
TRBJ1-4	.	.	TRBV6-1	TGTGCCAGCGAGAGGGTATCTGGGGAAAAACTGTTTTTT	CASERVSGEKLFF
TRBJ1-1	.	.	TRBV7-9	TGTGCCAGCAGCAGCTGGAAAGAAGCTTTCTTT	CASSSWKEAFF
TRBJ1-2	.	.	TRBV28	TGTGCCAGCAGTTTCCCCTGGGACGTCTATGGCTACACCTTC	CASSFPWDVYGYTF
TRBJ2-3	TRBD2	few	TRBV10-3	TGTGCCATCAGTGTAGCGGGGGGTGGTGATACGCAGTATTTT	CAISVAGGGDTQYF
TRBJ2-7	.	.	TRBV20-1	TGCAGTGCTAATAAACTAAGCGAGCAGTACTTC	CSANKLSEQYF
TRBJ2-7	.	.	TRBV7-2	TGTGCCAGCAGCTTATCGGGCTACGAGCAGTACTTC	CASSLSGYEQYF
TRBJ2-7	.	few	TRBV5-6	TGTGCCAGCAGCTTGTTAGGCTCCTACGAGCAGTACTTC	CASSLLGSYEQYF
TRBJ2-6	.	few	TRBV7-8	TGTGCCAGCAGCTTATTGCAGGGCCCTGGGGCCAACGTCCTGACTTTC	CASSLLQGPGANVLTF
TRBJ2-1	TRBD2	few	TRBV25-1	TGTGCCAGCAGTGAATCTGGTGCTAGCGGGGACAATGAGCAGTTCTTC	CASSESGASGDNEQFF
TRBJ2-1	.	.	TRBV7-9	TGTGCCAGCAGCTCAGGACATAGCTCCTACAATGAGCAGTTCTTC	CASSSGHSSYNEQFF
TRBJ2-4	.	.	TRBV6-1	TGTGCCAGCAGTGAAACACTCCGTACGGAGATTCAGTACTTC	CASSETLRTEIQYF
TRBJ2-1	TRBD2	.	TRBV18	TGTGCCAGCTTGCGGCTAGCGGGAGTGGACAATGAGCAGTTCTTC	CASLRLAGVDNEQFF
TRBJ2-2	.	few	TRBV21-1	TGTGCCAGCAGCCCGGGCAGGCAGCCCGGGGAGCTGTTTTTT	CASSPGRQPGELFF
TRBJ1-1	.	.	TRBV14	TGTGCCAGCAGCCAAGAACAGGGTAAGAACACTGAAGCTTTCTTT	CASSQEQGKNTEAFF
TRBJ2-2	.	.	TRBV6-5	TGTGCCAGCAGTTACTTAGCGCCCGCGAACACCGGGGAGCTGTTTTTT	CASSYLAPANTGELFF
TRBJ2-1	.	.	TRBV7-3	TGTGCCAGCAGCTTAACAGGGTCCTACAATGAGCAGTTCTTC	CASSLTGSYNEQFF
TRBJ2-1	TRBD2	once	TRBV18	TGTGCCAGCTCACCTTTGCCTAGCGGGACGGATGAGCAGTTCTTC	CASSPLPSGTDEQFF
TRBJ2-7	.	.	TRBV2	TGTGCCAGCAGTGGTCAGGGGAACGAGCAGTACTTC	CASSGQGNEQYF
TRBJ2-7	.	few	TRBV4-3	TGCGCCAGCAGCCAAATTCGCTTCGGGGGCTACGAGCAGTACTTC	CASSQIRFGGYEQYF
TRBJ2-3	.	.	TRBV20-1	TGCAGTGCGCGACTGAGTTATACGCAGTATTTT	CSARLSYTQYF
TRBJ1-2	TRBD1	.	TRBV7-2	TGTGCCAGCAGCTTAGTGACAGGGGGCGCCTATGGCTACACCTTC	CASSLVTGGAYGYTF
TRBJ2-5	.	few	TRBV5-1	TGCGCCAGCAATCTGAGCCCCGGGAACCAAGAGACCCAGTACTTC	CASNLSPGNQETQYF
TRBJ2-7	.	.	TRBV29-1	TGCAGCGTTGTTTACGGAGGGACTTACTACGAGCAGTACTTC	CSVVYGGTYYEQYF
TRBJ2-2	.	.	TRBV18	TGTGCCAGCTCACCGGCAGGCGGGGAGCTGTTTTTT	CASSPAGGELFF
TRBJ1-2	TRBD1	.	TRBV10-3	TGTGCCATCAGGTACTCCGGGACAGGGAATGGCTACACCTTC	CAIRYSGTGNGYTF
TRBJ2-1	.	few	TRBV4-2	TGTGCCAGCAGCCAAGATATGAGCGCCTACAATGAGCAGTTCTTC	CASSQDMSAYNEQFF
TRBJ1-2	.	few	TRBV20-1	TGCAGTGCTATACAGGTGCGCGGCTACACCTTC	CSAIQVRGYTF
TRBJ2-7	TRBD1	.	TRBV6-5	TGTGCCAGCAGTCCCTTGGACAGGGATTCCTACGAGCAGTACTTC	CASSPLDRDSYEQYF
TRBJ2-1	.	few	TRBV7-8	TGTGCCAGCAGCTTACGGGGCTCCTACAATGAGCAGTTCTTC	CASSLRGSYNEQFF
TRBJ1-2	.	.	TRBV7-2	TGTGCCAGCAGCTACACCGGGCCCCAAGCCGGCTACACCTTC	CASSYTGPQAGYTF
TRBJ2-5	.	.	TRBV7-3	TGTGCCAGCAGCTTAGGAGGGGAAGAGACCCAGTACTTC	CASSLGGEETQYF
TRBJ1-1	.	.	TRBV4-3	TGCGCCAGCAGCCAAGCACATGTTAGTAGCACTGAAGCTTTCTTT	CASSQAHVSSTEAFF
TRBJ2-2	.	few	TRBV9	TGTGCCAGCAGCGGCCGTGGGGGCCACACCGGGGAGCTGTTTTTT	CASSGRGGHTGELFF
TRBJ2-5	.	few	TRBV7-9	TGTGCCAGCAGCCGTGATTTGCGGGTCGAGACCCAGTACTTC	CASSRDLRVETQYF
TRBJ2-5	.	.	TRBV7-2	TGTGCCAGCAGCTTAGCGGTTAAAGAGACCCAGTACTTC	CASSLAVKETQYF
TRBJ2-5	TRBD1	few	TRBV7-6	TGTGCCAGCAGCTTAGCATACCGGGACAGTAAAGAGACCCAGTACTTC	CASSLAYRDSKETQYF
TRBJ2-4	.	.	TRBV28	TGTGCCAGCAGTCTCTACAGAGAAAACATTCAGTACTTC	CASSLYRENIQYF
TRBJ2-4	.	few	TRBV7-9	TGTGCCAGCAGCTTAGATGGGAAGGGAGCCAAAAACATTCAGTACTTC	CASSLDGKGAKNIQYF
TRBJ2-1	TRBD2	.	TRBV6-6	TGTGCCAGCAGTTACTCCGGGGCGGGAGGGTCGAATGAGCAGTTCTTC	CASSYSGAGGSNEQFF